This entry features one TCR beta chain sequence. This clone's antigen is unknown. Base qualities were left out, and no much larger clone turns up one base away. The sample is drawn from a study of shared clonotypes between healthy human individuals (TCRdb year 2020). Looking at the study overall: The cohort included a few men and a couple of women between 18 and 49 years of age. Per donor, leukapheresis produced somewhere between about 0.9 and 9.5 billion PBMCs. For each donor, CD4 naive and CD4 memory were each given three plates, CD8 naive was given two plates, and CD8 memory was given one plate. Libraries were prepared and TCR repertoires were sequenced by different laboratories using diverse techniques, in order to increase sequencing depth and limit assay-specific biases. The study deeply sequenced blood TCR repertoires of about 5 healthy adults to estimate repertoire size and the extent of clonotype sharing between individuals. General findings and caveats noted by the study authors: Larger estimated clonotype richness was generally found for naive subsets than for memory subsets. Clonotypes shared by all four sorted-subset donors showed higher generation probabilities than non-shared clonotypes. Pairwise subsampling led to the expectation that sequencing depth would affect the degree of clonotype sharing among donors. Incomplete sequencing was indicated by rarefaction of sorted-subset datasets, despite the large sequencing depth. The small number of donors limited the genetic and exposure-history diversity represented. When a handful of donors were compared, the shared fraction of clonotypes was about 5.2% for naive CD4, less than 4% for naive CD8, about 2.5% for memory CD4, and under 0.5% for memory CD8. Only blood was sampled, and tissue TCR repertoires likely differ from those in blood.

Using the deep immunoSEQ assay, multiplex PCR amplified TCR CDR3 regions from genomic DNA. Extracted genomic DNA from each cell subset was distributed evenly across all wells of several immunoSEQ 96-well plates, and each plate was treated as a replicate. For sorted subsets, each replicate PCR was loaded with roughly 0.2 ug genomic DNA, equivalent to approximately 27,000 T cell genomes. Purified libraries were quantified with a Qubit 3.0 fluorometer, sized on a Bioanalyzer 2100, and re-quantified with the KAPA Library Quantification kit. Every immunoSEQ 96-well plate was sequenced on a separate single-read 150-cycle Illumina NextSeq 550 flow cell. The study's own analysis went as follows. Because the immunoSEQ output included only junctional sequences and no quality scores, the filtering could not be the same as the filtering used for full-length reads. To assign V/J genes and CDR3, sequences were annotated against IMGT germline references using PyIR, a Python wrapper for IgBLAST v1.9. Reads with weak V/J assignments (E-value above 1e-6), missing CDR3, stop codons, out-of-frame junctions, or ambiguous translated residues were removed. V3J clonotypes were defined by identical inferred V gene, J gene, and CDR3 amino acid sequence. Percentage overlap between repertoires was calculated by dividing the number of shared unique clonotypes by the size of the smaller repertoire. Three approaches were used to assess repertoire richness: RTK rarefaction, the Chao1 estimator, and Recon v2.1 estimates of unobserved clonotypes. Generation probabilities were computed with OLGA for all TCRbeta clonotypes obtained by the gDNA method from a few donors. TCRdb re-hosts the immuneACCESS table, in-frame sequences only. Its copies lack some clones; in the studies checked, an unresolved V gene accounts for under half of them, and the cause for the rest is not known. Clonal size and the V and J genes are those of that table, whereas D and trimming came from the DNA. The sample contains hundreds of thousands of clones, about 78% of them found a single time. The top ten constitute 1.8% of the sample.

The donors were healthy, HIV-negative adults who had no recently reported acute infections or vaccinations. Only Caucasian adults living in Nashville, Tennessee, USA were represented among the donors. Magnetic negative selection was used to enrich CD4+ T cells, after which naive cells were positively selected on CD45RA and the negative fraction became the memory subset. After blood collection by leukapheresis, PBMCs were isolated using Ficoll-Histopaque density gradient centrifugation and then cryopreserved in the vapor phase of liquid nitrogen. Analytical flow cytometry was used to check the purity and quantity of every magnetically sorted T cell population. Genomic DNA was isolated from each sorted fraction and quantified by UV absorbance on a Nanodrop 2000c. Counted from cysteine to phenylalanine, this CDR3 has 14 amino acids. The CDR3 DNA has 42 bases and is translated from base 1. V loses 11 bases, J loses 7 bases, and the germline ends lie 20 bases apart. CDR1 and CDR2 are drawn from the germline V gene: MNHEY, SVGAGI.

The sequence came from a woman in her 30s in good health. The material sequenced was memory CD4+ T cells sorted from blood. Taken with the paper, the label for cell subset or site translates to: CD45RA-negative fraction. Here the chain combines TRBV6-5 and TRBJ1-4; 6 matching bases give a weak D call of TRBD1. The CDR3 in this case is CAAKSGQTGEKLFF. The DNA sequence is given as TGTGCCGCTAAGAGCGGACAGACGGGTGAAAAACTGTTTTTT.